The rows below give T cell receptor beta chains drawn from one sample of a study of shared clonotypes between healthy human individuals. Data came from immunoSEQ multiplex PCR; TCRdb stores just in-frame clones and leaves some out. The table includes some 2.4 million clones, more than 85% detected once. The sequenced sample was naive CD4+ T cells from PBMCs. The receptors derive from a man younger than 35 in good health. Some clones in this sample may be carry-over from other donors' samples. Each CDR3 is given with its conserved first and last residue. D genes are given only for firm matches. The size entry is marked missing in some rows and otherwise reads once, few, many or a size class.

j_call | v_call | d_call | clone_size | cdr3_nt | cdr3_aa
TRBJ1-3 | TRBV11-2 | TRBD1 | - | TGTGCCAGCAGCGCTACAGGGGCAAACTCTGGAAACACCATATATTTT | CASSATGANSGNTIYF
TRBJ1-2 | TRBV18 | - | - | TGTGCCAGCTCTTCGGGAGTTAACTATGGCTACACCTTC | CASSSGVNYGYTF
TRBJ1-5 | TRBV7-9 | TRBD1 | - | TGTGCCAGCAGCAGGGACAGTGGGAATCAGCCCCAGCATTTT | CASSRDSGNQPQHF
TRBJ2-4 | TRBV5-4 | TRBD1 | - | TGTGCCAGCAGCCACGGGACAGGGCTCAACATTCAGTACTTC | CASSHGTGLNIQYF
TRBJ1-5 | TRBV28 | - | - | TGTGCCAGCAGTCCCCCCGGGGGTAACAATCAGCCCCAGCATTTT | CASSPPGGNNQPQHF
TRBJ2-5 | TRBV10-3 | TRBD2 | - | TGTGCCACCTTAGCGGGAGAAGGGCAAGAGACCCAGTACTTC | CATLAGEGQETQYF
TRBJ2-3 | TRBV5-6 | - | - | TGTGCCAGCAGCCCTTCCCAACGCGATACGCAGTATTTT | CASSPSQRDTQYF
TRBJ2-3 | TRBV6-5 | - | - | TGTGCCAGCAGTTATTACGGGGGCACAGATACGCAGTATTTT | CASSYYGGTDTQYF
TRBJ1-5 | TRBV18 | - | few | TGTGCCAGCTCACCTGGGACGGGAAATAATCAGCCCCAGCATTTT | CASSPGTGNNQPQHF
TRBJ1-5 | TRBV7-8 | - | - | TGTGCCAGCAGCTTATCACGGAGTAGCAATCAGCCCCAGCATTTT | CASSLSRSSNQPQHF
TRBJ1-5 | TRBV10-3 | - | - | TGTGCCATCAGTGAGGGACCTCAGCCCCAGCATTTT | CAISEGPQPQHF
TRBJ1-4 | TRBV11-2 | - | - | TGTGCCAGCAGCCTGCTGCGGGAGGGCTTAATGCGGAAACTGTTTTTT | CASSLLREGLMRKLFF
TRBJ2-5 | TRBV5-1 | - | - | TGCGCCAGCAGCCCACGGGGCCCAAACGGGGAGACCCAGTACTTC | CASSPRGPNGETQYF
TRBJ2-7 | TRBV6-1 | - | - | TGTGCCAGCAGTGTCGGGGGATCGCAGTACTTC | CASSVGGSQYF
TRBJ1-2 | TRBV7-6 | TRBD1 | - | TGTGCCAGCAGCTTAGTTCCGCCAGGGGGCGCTTCTGCCGCTGGCTACACCTTC | CASSLVPPGGASAAGYTF
TRBJ1-2 | TRBV6-1 | - | - | TGTGCCAGCAGTGAAGGTGGCGACGGGAGCTATGGCTACACCTTC | CASSEGGDGSYGYTF
TRBJ1-1 | TRBV19 | - | - | TGTGCCAGTAGGACCGAGTCTGGGTCGGGGGAAGCTTTCTTT | CASRTESGSGEAFF
TRBJ1-2 | TRBV6-1 | - | - | TGTGCCAGCAGTGCCGGCCTAGGAGTTCTCGGCGGCTATGGCTACACCTTC | CASSAGLGVLGGYGYTF
TRBJ2-2 | TRBV4-1 | TRBD2 | - | TGCGCCAGCAGCCAAGCACCATCTAGCGGGAGGGTTGTCGGGGAGCTGTTTTTT | CASSQAPSSGRVVGELFF
TRBJ1-2 | TRBV7-9 | TRBD1 | - | TGTGCCAGCAGCTTAGCGGGACAGGACCGGGCAGATGGCTACACCTTC | CASSLAGQDRADGYTF
TRBJ2-1 | TRBV7-9 | - | - | TGTGCCAGCAGCTTTCGCCAGGACCTATACAATGAGCAGTTCTTC | CASSFRQDLYNEQFF
TRBJ2-1 | TRBV10-1 | TRBD2 | - | TGCGCCAGCAGTGAGCAACTAGCGGGAGCGTCTGGTGAGCAGTTCTTC | CASSEQLAGASGEQFF
TRBJ2-1 | TRBV7-7 | TRBD1 | - | TGTGCCAGCAGCTTGGGACAGGCTAACTACAATGAGCAGTTCTTC | CASSLGQANYNEQFF
TRBJ1-2 | TRBV20-1 | - | - | TGCAGTGCTGGAACCTGGGATGGCTACACCTTC | CSAGTWDGYTF
TRBJ1-1 | TRBV5-4 | - | once | TGTGCCAGCAGCAGGCCGACAGGACTCTACACTGAAGCTTTCTTT | CASSRPTGLYTEAFF
TRBJ1-1 | TRBV6-5 | - | - | TGTGCCAGCAGGTACGCAGGGGATAACACTGAAGCTTTCTTT | CASRYAGDNTEAFF
TRBJ2-1 | TRBV7-3 | TRBD2 | once | TGTGCCAGCAGCCCATGGGGACTAGCGGAAGATGAGCAGTTCTTC | CASSPWGLAEDEQFF
TRBJ1-1 | TRBV5-5 | - | - | TGTGCCAGCAGCCAGACGGTGGGTACTGAAGCTTTCTTT | CASSQTVGTEAFF
TRBJ1-1 | TRBV19 | - | once | TGTGCCAGAAGGGGGGGGGCCCGCAACACTGAAGCTTTCTTT | CARRGGARNTEAFF
TRBJ2-7 | TRBV5-1 | TRBD2 | - | TGCGCCAGCAGCTTGGGGACTAGCGGGTGGTACGAGCAGTACTTC | CASSLGTSGWYEQYF
TRBJ2-3 | TRBV5-4 | - | - | TGTGCCAGCAGCTCCCCAAAGGGGACTAGCACAGATACGCAGTATTTT | CASSSPKGTSTDTQYF
TRBJ2-7 | TRBV7-6 | TRBD2 | - | TGTGCCAGCAGTAGAGGCGGGAGAGGAATAGGCTACGAGCAGTACTTC | CASSRGGRGIGYEQYF
TRBJ2-5 | TRBV28 | TRBD1 | - | TGTGCCAGCAGCCGTCGGACAGGGCAGCGGCAAGAGACCCAGTACTTC | CASSRRTGQRQETQYF
TRBJ2-5 | TRBV5-4 | - | - | TGTGCCAGCAGCGCCGGGACCCGAGAGACCCAGTACTTC | CASSAGTRETQYF
TRBJ2-2 | TRBV5-4 | - | - | TGTGCCAGCAGCCAGGACTTGTATGGGCCAGATGTCACCGGGGAGCTGTTTTTT | CASSQDLYGPDVTGELFF
TRBJ1-1 | TRBV10-3 | - | - | TGTGCCATCAGTGGATCGACAGGGAACACTGAAGCTTTCTTT | CAISGSTGNTEAFF
TRBJ2-7 | TRBV30 | - | - | TGTGCCTGGAGTGTAGACCGGACTGGCACCTTTAACGAGCAGTACTTC | CAWSVDRTGTFNEQYF
TRBJ2-7 | TRBV28 | - | - | TGTGCCAGCAGTTTTTATAAGGAGCAGTACTTC | CASSFYKEQYF
TRBJ2-5 | TRBV11-2 | TRBD2 | - | TGTGCCAGCAGCCAAAGACTAGCGGGAGTGCAAAAACGGGAGACCCAGTACTTC | CASSQRLAGVQKRETQYF
TRBJ2-4 | TRBV19 | TRBD2 | - | TGTGCCAGTGGGACTAGCGGGAGGGCCTGGGACATTCAGTACTTC | CASGTSGRAWDIQYF
TRBJ2-3 | TRBV6-1 | - | - | TGTGCCAGCAGTATCCAGGTTGATACGCAGTATTTT | CASSIQVDTQYF
TRBJ1-4 | TRBV7-9 | - | - | TGTGCCAGCAGCTCCTCGGGGGCTAATGAAAAACTGTTTTTT | CASSSSGANEKLFF
TRBJ2-3 | TRBV28 | - | - | TGTGCCAGCACCGCCGGACTACGCACAGATACGCAGTATTTT | CASTAGLRTDTQYF
TRBJ2-7 | TRBV4-1 | - | - | TGCGCCAGCAGCCAAGGCCAGGAGTACTACGAGCAGTACTTC | CASSQGQEYYEQYF
TRBJ1-2 | TRBV19 | TRBD1 | - | TGTGCCAGTAGTATTGACAGGGGATATGGCTACACCTTC | CASSIDRGYGYTF
TRBJ2-7 | TRBV15 | - | - | TGTGCCACCAGCAGGGACCGGACCTACGAGCAGTACTTC | CATSRDRTYEQYF
TRBJ1-2 | TRBV19 | - | once | TGTGCCAGTAGTATGGTCTATGGCTACACCTTC | CASSMVYGYTF
TRBJ1-1 | TRBV5-1 | - | - | TGCGCCAGCAGCTTGGCCGTCAAGACTATGAACACTGAAGCTTTCTTT | CASSLAVKTMNTEAFF
TRBJ1-1 | TRBV6-1 | - | few | TGTGCCAGCAGTGAAGCGGAACCCGGAGGCACTGAAGCTTTCTTT | CASSEAEPGGTEAFF
TRBJ1-1 | TRBV6-5 | - | - | TGTGCCAGCAGTTACTCGAGATTGGGTAACACTGAAGCTTTCTTT | CASSYSRLGNTEAFF
TRBJ2-7 | TRBV7-2 | - | once | TGTGCCAGCAGCTCCGCCCGCATCTACGAGCAGTACTTC | CASSSARIYEQYF
TRBJ2-2 | TRBV6-5 | - | - | TGTGCCAGCAGTTACCGGGACGGGGAGCTGTTTTTT | CASSYRDGELFF
TRBJ2-1 | TRBV5-4 | TRBD2 | few | TGTGCCAGCAGCTTCTCTAGCGGAGCAAACCCGAGGGAGCAGTTCTTC | CASSFSSGANPREQFF
TRBJ1-1 | TRBV11-3 | TRBD1 | - | TGTGCCAGCAGCATTAACAGGGGTGAAGCTTTCTTT | CASSINRGEAFF